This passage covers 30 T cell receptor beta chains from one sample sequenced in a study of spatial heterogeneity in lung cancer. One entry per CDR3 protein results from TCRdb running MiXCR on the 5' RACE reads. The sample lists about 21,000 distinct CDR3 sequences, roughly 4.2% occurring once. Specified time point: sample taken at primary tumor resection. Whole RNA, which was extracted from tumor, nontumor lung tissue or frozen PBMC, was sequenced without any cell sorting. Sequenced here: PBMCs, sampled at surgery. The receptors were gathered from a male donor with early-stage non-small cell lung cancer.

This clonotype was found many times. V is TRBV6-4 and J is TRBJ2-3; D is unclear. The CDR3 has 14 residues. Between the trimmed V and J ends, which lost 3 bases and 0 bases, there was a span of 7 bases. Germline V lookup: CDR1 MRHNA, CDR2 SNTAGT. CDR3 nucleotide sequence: TGTGCCAGCAGTGAGGGTTTTAGCACAGATACGCAGTATTTT. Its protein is CASSEGFSTDTQYF.

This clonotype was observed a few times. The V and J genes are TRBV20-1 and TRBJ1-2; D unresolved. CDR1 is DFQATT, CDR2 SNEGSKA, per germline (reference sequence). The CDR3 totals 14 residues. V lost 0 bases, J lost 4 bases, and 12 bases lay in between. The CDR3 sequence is CSARDEGSAYGYTF. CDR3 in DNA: TGCAGTGCTAGAGATGAGGGTTCGGCCTATGGCTACACCTTC.

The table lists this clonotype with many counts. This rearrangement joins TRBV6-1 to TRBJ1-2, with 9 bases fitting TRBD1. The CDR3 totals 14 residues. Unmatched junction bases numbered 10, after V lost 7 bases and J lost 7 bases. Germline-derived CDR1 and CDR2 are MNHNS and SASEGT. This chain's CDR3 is CASKFEQGALGYTF. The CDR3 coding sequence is TGTGCCAGCAAATTCGAACAGGGGGCACTTGGCTACACCTTC.

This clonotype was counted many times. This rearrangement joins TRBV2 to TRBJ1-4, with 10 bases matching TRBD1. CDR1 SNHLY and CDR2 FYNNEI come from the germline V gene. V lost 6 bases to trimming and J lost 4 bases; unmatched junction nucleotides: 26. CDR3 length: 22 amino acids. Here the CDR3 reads CASRYSGTGVPSRRFSNEKLFF. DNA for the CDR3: TGTGCCAGCAGATACAGCGGGACAGGGGTGCCCAGCAGGAGATTTAGTAATGAAAAACTGTTTTTT.

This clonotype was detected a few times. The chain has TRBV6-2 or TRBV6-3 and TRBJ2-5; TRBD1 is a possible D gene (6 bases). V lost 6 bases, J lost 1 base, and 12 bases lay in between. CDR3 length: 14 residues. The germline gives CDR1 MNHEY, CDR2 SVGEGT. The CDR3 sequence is CASRLTGSQETQYF. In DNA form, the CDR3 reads TGTGCCAGCAGACTTACAGGGAGCCAAGAGACCCAGTACTTC.

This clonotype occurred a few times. The CDR3 loop reads CASREAAPAAEQFF. The DNA of the CDR3 is TGTGCCAGCAGGGAGGCAGCCCCTGCGGCTGAGCAGTTCTTC. The V and J genes are TRBV7-2 and TRBJ2-1; a weak D match, TRBD2 (5 bases). The CDR3 spans 14 residues. Germline V gene sequence: CDR1 SGHTA, CDR2 FQGNSA. Trimming stripped 6 bases from V and 9 bases from J, with 18 bases between.

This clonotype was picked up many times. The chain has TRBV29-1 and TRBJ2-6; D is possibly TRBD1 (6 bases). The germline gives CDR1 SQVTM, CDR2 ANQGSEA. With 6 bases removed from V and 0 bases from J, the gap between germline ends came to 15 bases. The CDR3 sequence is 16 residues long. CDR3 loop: CSVGQPAVSGANVLTF. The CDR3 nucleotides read TGCAGCGTCGGACAGCCTGCCGTCTCTGGGGCCAACGTCCTGACTTTC.

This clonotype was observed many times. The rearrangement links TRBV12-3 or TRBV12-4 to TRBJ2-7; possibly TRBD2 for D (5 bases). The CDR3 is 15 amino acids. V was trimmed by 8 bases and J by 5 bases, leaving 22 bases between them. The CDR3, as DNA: TGTGCCAGCGGGGTTGGGCGGGTAGGTCCCCACGAGCAGTACTTC. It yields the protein CASGVGRVGPHEQYF.

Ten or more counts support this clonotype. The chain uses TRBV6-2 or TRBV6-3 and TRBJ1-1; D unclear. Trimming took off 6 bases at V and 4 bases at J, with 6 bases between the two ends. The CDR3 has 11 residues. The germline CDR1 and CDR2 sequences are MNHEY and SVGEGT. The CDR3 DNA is TGTGCCAGCAGCCGGGGCACTGAAGCTTTCTTT. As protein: CASSRGTEAFF.

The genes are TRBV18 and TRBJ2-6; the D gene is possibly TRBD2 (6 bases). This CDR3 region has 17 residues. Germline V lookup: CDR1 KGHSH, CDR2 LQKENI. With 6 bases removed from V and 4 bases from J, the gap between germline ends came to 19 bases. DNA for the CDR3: TGTGCCAGCTCCTCTTCCGGGGGTTTGGAAGGGGCCAACGTCCTGACTTTC. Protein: CASSSSGGLEGANVLTF.

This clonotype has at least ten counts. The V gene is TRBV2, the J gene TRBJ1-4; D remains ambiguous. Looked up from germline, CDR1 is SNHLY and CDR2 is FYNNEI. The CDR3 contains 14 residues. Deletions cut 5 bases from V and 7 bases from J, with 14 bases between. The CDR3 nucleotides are TGTGCCAGCAGTATAATACCAATAGCTGAAAAACTGTTTTTT. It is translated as CASSIIPIAEKLFF.

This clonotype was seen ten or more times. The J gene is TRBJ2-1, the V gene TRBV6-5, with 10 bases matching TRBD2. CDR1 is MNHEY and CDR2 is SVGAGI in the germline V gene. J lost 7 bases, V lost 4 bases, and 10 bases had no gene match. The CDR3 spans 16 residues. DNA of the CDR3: TGTGCCAGCAGTTGGATGACTAGCGGGCCAAGGAATGAGCAGTTCTTC. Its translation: CASSWMTSGPRNEQFF.

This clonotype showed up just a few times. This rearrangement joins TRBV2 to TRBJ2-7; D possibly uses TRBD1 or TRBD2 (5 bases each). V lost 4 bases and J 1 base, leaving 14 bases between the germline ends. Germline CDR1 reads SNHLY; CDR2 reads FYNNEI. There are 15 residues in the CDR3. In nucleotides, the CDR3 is TGTGCCAGCAGTGTCGGGACGTCTGGTTCCTACGAGCAGTACTTC. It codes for CASSVGTSGSYEQYF.

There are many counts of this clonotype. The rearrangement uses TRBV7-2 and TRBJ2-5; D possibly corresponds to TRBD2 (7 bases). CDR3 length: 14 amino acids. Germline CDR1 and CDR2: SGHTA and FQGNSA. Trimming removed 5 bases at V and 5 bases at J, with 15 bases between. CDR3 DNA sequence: TGTGCCAGCAGCCCTGGGGGGGCCGGTGAGACCCAGTACTTC. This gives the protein CASSPGGAGETQYF. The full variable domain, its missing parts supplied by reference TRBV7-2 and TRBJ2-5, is GAGVSQSPSNKVTEKGKDVELRCDPISGHTALYWYRQSLGQGLEFLIYFQGNSAPDKSGLPSDRFSAERTGGSVSTLTIQRTQQEDSAVYLCASSPGGAGETQYFGPGTRLLVL.

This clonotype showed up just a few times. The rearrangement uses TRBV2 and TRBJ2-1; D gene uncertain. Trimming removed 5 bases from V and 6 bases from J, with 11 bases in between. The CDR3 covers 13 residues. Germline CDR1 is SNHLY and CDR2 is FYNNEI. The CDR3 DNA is TGTGCCAGCAGTACCCCGTGGGGCAATGAGCAGTTCTTC. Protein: CASSTPWGNEQFF.

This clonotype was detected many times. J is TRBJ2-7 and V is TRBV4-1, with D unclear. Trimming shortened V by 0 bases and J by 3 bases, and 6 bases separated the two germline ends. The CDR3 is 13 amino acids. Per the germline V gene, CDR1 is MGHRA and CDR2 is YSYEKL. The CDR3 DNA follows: TGCGCCAGCAGCCAAGATACGCGCTACGAGCAGTACTTC. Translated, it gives CASSQDTRYEQYF.

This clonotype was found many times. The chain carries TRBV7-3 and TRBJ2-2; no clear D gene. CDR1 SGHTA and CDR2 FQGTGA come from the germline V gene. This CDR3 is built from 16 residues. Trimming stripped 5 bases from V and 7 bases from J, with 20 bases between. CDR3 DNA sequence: TGTGCCAGCAGCCCAGCCAAGGGCCAATTGAGCGGGGAGCTGTTTTTT. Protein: CASSPAKGQLSGELFF.

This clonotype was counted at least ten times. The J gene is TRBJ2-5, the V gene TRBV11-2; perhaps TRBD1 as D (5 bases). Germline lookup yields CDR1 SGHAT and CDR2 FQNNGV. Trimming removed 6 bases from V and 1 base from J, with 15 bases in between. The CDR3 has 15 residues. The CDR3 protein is CASSFRRQSQETQYF. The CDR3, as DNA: TGTGCCAGCAGTTTTAGGAGACAGTCCCAAGAGACCCAGTACTTC.

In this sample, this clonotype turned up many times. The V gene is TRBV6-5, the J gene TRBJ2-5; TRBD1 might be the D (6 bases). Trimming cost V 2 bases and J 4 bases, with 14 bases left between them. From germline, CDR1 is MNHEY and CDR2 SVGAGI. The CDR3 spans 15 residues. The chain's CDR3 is CASSYRQGHTETQYF. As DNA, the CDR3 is TGTGCCAGCAGTTACCGGCAGGGACATACAGAGACCCAGTACTTC.

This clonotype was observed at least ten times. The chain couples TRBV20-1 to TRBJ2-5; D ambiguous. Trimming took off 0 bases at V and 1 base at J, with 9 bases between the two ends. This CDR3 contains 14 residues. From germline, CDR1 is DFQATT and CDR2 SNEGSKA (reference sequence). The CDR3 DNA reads TGCAGTGCTAGAGATTTGGCTTCCCAAGAGACCCAGTACTTC. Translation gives CSARDLASQETQYF.

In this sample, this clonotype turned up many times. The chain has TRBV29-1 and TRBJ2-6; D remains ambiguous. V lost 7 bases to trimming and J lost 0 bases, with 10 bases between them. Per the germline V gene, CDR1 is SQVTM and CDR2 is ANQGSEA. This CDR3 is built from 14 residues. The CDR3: CSALLISGANVLTF. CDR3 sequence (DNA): TGCAGCGCCTTACTGATCTCTGGGGCCAACGTCCTGACTTTC.

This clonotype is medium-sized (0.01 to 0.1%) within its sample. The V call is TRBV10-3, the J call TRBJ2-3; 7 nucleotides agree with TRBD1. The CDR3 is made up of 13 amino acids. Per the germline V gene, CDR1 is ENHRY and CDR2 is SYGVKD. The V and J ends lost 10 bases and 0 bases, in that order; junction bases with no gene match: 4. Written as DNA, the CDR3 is TGTGCCACCTCGGACAGGAGCACAGATACGCAGTATTTT. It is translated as CATSDRSTDTQYF.

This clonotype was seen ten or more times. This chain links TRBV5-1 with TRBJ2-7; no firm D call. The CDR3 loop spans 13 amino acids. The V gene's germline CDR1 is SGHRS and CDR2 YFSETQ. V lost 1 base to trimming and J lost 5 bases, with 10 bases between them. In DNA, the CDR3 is TGCGCCAGCAGCTTGAGGACCTGGGACGAGCAGTACTTC. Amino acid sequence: CASSLRTWDEQYF.

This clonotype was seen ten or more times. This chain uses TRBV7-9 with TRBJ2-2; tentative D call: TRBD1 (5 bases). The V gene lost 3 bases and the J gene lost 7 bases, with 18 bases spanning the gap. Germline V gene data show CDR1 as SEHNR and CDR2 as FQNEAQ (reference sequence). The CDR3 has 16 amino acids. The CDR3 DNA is TGTGCCAGCAGCTTTCCCCGGAGACAGATCGACGGGGAGCTGTTTTTT. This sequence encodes CASSFPRRQIDGELFF.

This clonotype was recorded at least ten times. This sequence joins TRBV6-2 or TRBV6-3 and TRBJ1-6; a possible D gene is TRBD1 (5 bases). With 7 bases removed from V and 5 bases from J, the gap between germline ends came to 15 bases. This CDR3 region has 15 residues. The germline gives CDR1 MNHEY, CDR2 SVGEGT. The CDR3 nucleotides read TGTGCCAGCAAGAAGAAAGGGGCCAATAATTCACCCCTCCACTTT. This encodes CASKKKGANNSPLHF.

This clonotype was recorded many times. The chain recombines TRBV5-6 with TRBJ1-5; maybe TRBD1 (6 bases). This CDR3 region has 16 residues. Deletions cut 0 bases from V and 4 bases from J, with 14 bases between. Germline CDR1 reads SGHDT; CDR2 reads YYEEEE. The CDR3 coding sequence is TGTGCCAGCAGCTTGGGACCCGGGACATATAATCAGCCCCAGCATTTT. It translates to CASSLGPGTYNQPQHF.

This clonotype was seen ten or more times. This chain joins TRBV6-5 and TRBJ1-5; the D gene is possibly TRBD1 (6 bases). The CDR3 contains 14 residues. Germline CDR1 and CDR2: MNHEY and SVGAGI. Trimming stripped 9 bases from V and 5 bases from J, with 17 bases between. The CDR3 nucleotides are TGTGCCAGTCGAGGGGGAAGAAAGGATCAGCCCCAGCATTTT. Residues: CASRGGRKDQPQHF.

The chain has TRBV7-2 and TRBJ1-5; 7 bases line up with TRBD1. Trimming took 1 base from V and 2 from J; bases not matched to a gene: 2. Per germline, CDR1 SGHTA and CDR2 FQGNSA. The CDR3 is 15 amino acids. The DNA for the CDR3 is TGTGCCAGCAGCTTAGGACAGGGCCGCAATCAGCCCCAGCATTTT. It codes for CASSLGQGRNQPQHF.

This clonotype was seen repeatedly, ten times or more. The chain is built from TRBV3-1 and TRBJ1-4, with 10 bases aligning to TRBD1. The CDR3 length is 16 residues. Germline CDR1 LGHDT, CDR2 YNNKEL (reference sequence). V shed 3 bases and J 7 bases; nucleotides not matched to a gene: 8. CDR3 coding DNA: TGTGCCAGCAGCCACCGGGACAGGGGAGATTTTGAAAAACTGTTTTTT. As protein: CASSHRDRGDFEKLFF.

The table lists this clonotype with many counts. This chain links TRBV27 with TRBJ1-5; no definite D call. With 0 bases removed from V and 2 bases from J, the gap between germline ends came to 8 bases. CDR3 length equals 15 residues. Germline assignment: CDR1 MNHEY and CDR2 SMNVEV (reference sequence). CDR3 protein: CASSLSSRRNQPQHF. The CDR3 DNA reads TGTGCCAGCAGTTTATCGTCACGTCGCAATCAGCCCCAGCATTTT.